What follows describes a single T cell receptor beta chain. Its specificity is unknown. The record originates from a study of T cell responses to AZD1222 COVID-19 vaccine. Findings and caveats of the study: Researchers report vaccine-associated CD4 TCRs spanning spike, with dominance at 160-218 and 743-854.

Generated by immunoSEQ multiplex PCR, the TCRdb table keeps only in-frame clones and is missing some. The table records 77,000 or so clones, under 95% of them present only once. This CDR3 contains 15 residues. Germline values: CDR1 SGDLS, CDR2 YYNGEE. V was clipped by 3 bases and J by 2 bases, with 15 bases between them. V gene TRBV9 combines with J gene TRBJ2-7; no clear D. The sequence came from an adult who received the AZD1222 COVID-19 vaccine. Sequencing was performed on peripheral blood, taken 28 days after the second AZD1222 dose. The CDR3 DNA is TGTGCCAGCAGCGAGTCAGGCCACCAAACCTACGAGCAGTACTTC. It encodes CASSESGHQTYEQYF. Supplemented by reference TRBV9 and TRBJ2-7, the full variable domain reads DSGVTQTPKHLITATGQRVTLRCSPRSGDLSVYWYQQSLDQGLQFLIQYYNGEERAKGNILERFSAQQFPDLHSELNLSSLELGDSALYFCASSESGHQTYEQYFGPGTRLTVT.